The entry that follows covers one TCR beta chain sequence. The data derive from a study of T cell changes during pregnancy in multiple sclerosis. Assay: immunoSEQ multiplex PCR; the TCRdb copy retains only in-frame clones and omits some. The profile shows about 110,000 clones, around 90% of them singletons. CDR3 length: 15 residues. J lost 2 bases, V lost 2 bases, and 1 base had no gene match. Germline V CDR1 and CDR2: SGHTA, FQGTGA. The receptor's source is a female donor with multiple sclerosis, enrolled in a pregnancy study. The rearrangement links TRBV7-3 to TRBJ2-5; 11 positions match TRBD2. Specimen: peripheral blood, collected in the third trimester of pregnancy. The CDR3 DNA sequence: TGTGCCAGCAGCTTATCTAGCGGGAGGCAAGAGACCCAGTACTTC. Its protein is CASSLSSGRQETQYF.